The 12 T cell receptor beta chains reported below all come from one sample, sequenced in a study of T cells in Graves' hyperthyroidism and ophthalmopathy. From RNA transcripts, TCR beta CDR3 regions were amplified. HTBI primers were the set used in a first-round RT-PCR of the TCR CDR3. MiXCR, run by TCRdb on the multiplex PCR reads, gives a single entry per CDR3 protein. Among some 740,000 distinct CDR3 sequences listed, 14% were seen once. Sample: blood. Source of these receptors: a woman between 18 and 29 years old with Graves' hyperthyroidism.

J is TRBJ2-1 and V is TRBV2; tentatively, D is TRBD2 (6 bases). The V end lost 1 base, the J end lost 4 bases, and 11 bases lay between the germline ends. CDR1 is SNHLY and CDR2 is FYNNEI in the germline V gene. There are 15 residues in the CDR3. The CDR3 region has the DNA TGTGCCAGCAGTGAAGAGGGGACTTTATACAATGAGCAGTTCTTC. Its protein product is CASSEEGTLYNEQFF.

This clonotype was seen more than once but under ten times. The chain has TRBV30 and TRBJ2-6; D may be TRBD1 (5 bases). V gave up 3 bases and J gave up 4 bases, with 10 bases separating them. Germline V CDR1 and CDR2: GTSNPN, SVGIG (reference sequence). The CDR3 length is 14 residues. CDR3 loop: CAWRRGRGANVLTF. The CDR3 DNA sequence: TGTGCCTGGAGAAGGGGAAGGGGGGCCAACGTCCTGACTTTC.

This clonotype was seen a few times. The V call is TRBV5-6, the J call TRBJ2-3; TRBD2 matches 10 bases. The germline gives CDR1 SGHDT, CDR2 YYEEEE. This CDR3 comprises 16 residues. V was pared by 4 bases and J by 4 bases, with 9 bases of the junction left unmatched. The CDR3 sequence is CASSEEAGGRADTQYF. CDR3 DNA: TGTGCCAGCAGCGAGGAAGCGGGAGGGCGCGCAGATACGCAGTATTTT.

This clonotype was observed many times. The chain carries TRBV5-6 and TRBJ2-7, with D unclear. Trimming took off 0 bases at V and 0 bases at J, with 10 bases between the two ends. The CDR3 has 15 amino acids. The germline V gene has CDR1 SGHDT and CDR2 YYEEEE. CDR3 nucleotide sequence: TGTGCCAGCAGCTTGGTCTCCAGATCCTCCTACGAGCAGTACTTC. Protein sequence: CASSLVSRSSYEQYF.

This clonotype was seen at least ten times. V gene TRBV7-3 combines with J gene TRBJ2-5, with D possibly TRBD1 on 6 matching bases. Trimming left V 3 bases short and J 4 bases short, with 12 bases between. The germline V gene encodes CDR1 SGHTA and CDR2 FQGTGA. CDR3 length: 14 amino acids. Written as DNA, the CDR3 is TGTGCCAGCAGCTTCGCAGGGGCAGGAGAGACCCAGTACTTC. Its translation is CASSFAGAGETQYF.

This clonotype turned up a few times. This may come from a read error, since a much larger clone is one base off. The chain couples TRBV7-2 to TRBJ2-7; TRBD1 is a possible D gene (5 bases). Germline CDR1 SGHTA, CDR2 FQGNSA. The CDR3 consists of 12 residues. CDR3 residues: CASGLTAYEQYF. CDR3 sequence (DNA): TGTGCCAGCGGCTTGACAGCCTACGAGCAGTACTTC.

The chain links TRBV28 to TRBJ2-7, with 7 bases fitting TRBD2. V was clipped by 7 bases and J by 7 bases; unmatched bases: 13. Per the germline V gene, CDR1 is MDHEN and CDR2 is SYDVKM. The CDR3 contains 14 residues. The CDR3 loop reads CASNLGGSIDEQYF. The CDR3 nucleotides read TGTGCCAGCAACCTTGGCGGGAGTATAGATGAGCAGTACTTC.

The J gene is TRBJ1-3, the V gene TRBV3-1, with 8 bases matching TRBD1. The ends lost 5 bases at V and 4 bases at J; junction bases unmatched: 13. The CDR3 covers 17 residues. In germline, CDR1 is LGHDT, CDR2 YNNKEL (reference sequence). The CDR3 loop is CASSLPFRGRFGNTIYF. The DNA of the CDR3 is TGTGCCAGCAGCTTACCCTTCAGGGGGCGCTTCGGAAACACCATATATTTT.

The sample holds a few counts of this clonotype. The J gene is TRBJ1-5, the V gene TRBV19; possible D gene TRBD1, 5 bases. V was clipped by 5 bases and J by 6 bases, with 20 bases between them. In germline, CDR1 is LNHDA, CDR2 SQIVND (reference sequence). CDR3 length: 16 amino acids. In nucleotides, the CDR3 is TGTGCCAGTAGTGAAACCAAAAGGGGTGATGGTCAGCCCCAGCATTTT. Translated: CASSETKRGDGQPQHF. Looking up the rest from reference TRBV19 and TRBJ1-5 gives the full variable domain: DGGITQSPKYLFRKEGQNVTLSCEQNLNHDAMYWYRQDPGQGLRLIYYSQIVNDFQKGDIAEGYSVSREKKESFPLTVTSAQKNPTAFYLCASSETKRGDGQPQHFGDGTRLSIL.

The J gene is TRBJ1-1, the V gene TRBV19, with TRBD1 matching 11 bases. The CDR3 totals 14 residues. The V and J ends lost 4 bases and 7 bases, in that order; junction bases with no gene match: 5. Germline V gene data show CDR1 as LNHDA and CDR2 as SQIVND (reference sequence). In DNA form, the CDR3 reads TGTGCCAGTAGTAAGGACAGGGGGCGGAATGAAGCTTTCTTT. Encoded protein: CASSKDRGRNEAFF.

This clonotype appeared many times. The CDR3 loop reads CASSSTSGKEWLEQFF. CDR3 sequence (DNA): TGTGCCAGCAGCTCGACTAGCGGGAAAGAGTGGCTTGAGCAGTTCTTC. The V gene is TRBV11-2, the J gene TRBJ2-1, with 11 positions matching TRBD2. Germline assignment: CDR1 SGHAT and CDR2 FQNNGV. Losses at the gene ends were 4 bases for V and 9 bases for J; bases not matched to a gene: 11. The CDR3 is made up of 16 amino acids.

This chain uses TRBV18 with TRBJ1-5, with 7 bases that match TRBD1. The CDR3 covers 17 residues. The germline V gene has CDR1 KGHSH and CDR2 LQKENI. V lost 3 bases, J lost 0 bases, and 8 bases stayed unmatched. The CDR3 DNA is TGTGCCAGCTCACCGAACATGGGACAGCATAGCAATCAGCCCCAGCATTTT. It translates to CASSPNMGQHSNQPQHF.